These 7 T cell receptor beta chains were sequenced from one sample in a study of CD8 T cells in ankylosing spondylitis (dated by TCRdb to about 2017). These TCRs' antigens remain unknown. Libraries were constructed by 5' RACE. The sample was run on an Illumina HiSeq 2500. The public reads were reanalyzed by TCRdb: fastp trimming at Q25, MiXCR alignment, in-frame beta chains only. Under each unique CDR3 protein, matching rows form one entry showing the most common genes and DNA. Present in this sample are roughly 700,000 distinct CDR3 sequences, 19% of which were seen just once. The leading ten clones occupy under 20% of the sample. Results the study describes overall, beyond this receptor: Blood from ankylosing spondylitis patients appeared to be characterized by a TCR beta motif made up of several highly homologous amino acid variants.

Sequencing used blood, either unsorted or a sorted T cell fraction (not recorded which). These receptors all stem from a male donor with ankylosing spondylitis.

The sample holds a few counts of this clonotype. The chain carries TRBV6-2 or TRBV6-3 and TRBJ2-2, with TRBD2 matching over 7 bases. J gave up 8 bases and V 2 bases, and 11 bases lay outside the gene matches. The CDR3 runs 16 residues. Looked up from germline, CDR1 is MNHEY and CDR2 is SVGEGT. CDR3 residues: CASSYGASGTLGELFF. CDR3 coding DNA: TGTGCCAGCAGTTACGGTGCTAGCGGAACCTTAGGGGAGCTGTTTTTT.

This chain uses TRBV11-2 with TRBJ2-7, with 15 bases identical to TRBD2. Losses at the gene ends were 1 base for V and 3 bases for J; bases not matched to a gene: 7. Germline-derived CDR1 and CDR2 are SGHAT and FQNNGV. The CDR3 totals 18 residues. CDR3 loop: CASSLGTGLAGGSYEQYF. As DNA, the CDR3 is TGTGCCAGCAGCTTAGGGACCGGACTAGCGGGAGGGAGCTACGAGCAGTACTTC.

V gene TRBV20-1 combines with J gene TRBJ2-5; possibly TRBD1 for D (6 bases). The V end lost 5 bases, the J end lost 0 bases, and 16 bases lay between the germline ends. There are 15 residues in the CDR3. Germline loops: CDR1 DFQATT, CDR2 SNEGSKA (reference sequence). This chain's CDR3 is CSARRWTAYQETQYF. The CDR3 DNA reads as TGCAGTGCTCGACGTTGGACAGCGTACCAAGAGACCCAGTACTTC.

This clonotype was detected a few times. This chain links TRBV7-9 with TRBJ2-3; 12 bases map to TRBD2. J gave up 5 bases and V 5 bases, and 11 bases lay outside the gene matches. The CDR3 loop spans 17 amino acids. The germline V gene encodes CDR1 SEHNR and CDR2 FQNEAQ (reference sequence). As DNA, the CDR3 is TGTGCCAGCAGCCCCCAGCGACTAGCGGGAGCCGTAGATACGCAGTATTTT. This codes for CASSPQRLAGAVDTQYF. Together with reference TRBV7-9 and TRBJ2-3, the CDR3 gives the full variable domain: DTGVSQNPRHKITKRGQNVTFRCDPISEHNRLYWYRQTLGQGPEFLTYFQNEAQLEKSRLLSDRFSAERPKGSFSTLEIQRTEQGDSAMYLCASSPQRLAGAVDTQYFGPGTRLTVL.

The V call is TRBV10-3, the J call TRBJ1-1, with D possibly matching TRBD1 (6 bases). Germline CDR1 reads ENHRY; CDR2 reads SYGVKD. Trimming removed 3 bases from V and 3 bases from J, with 14 bases in between. The CDR3 covers 15 residues. The CDR3 is CAISDPGTPDTEAFF. The CDR3 nucleotides are TGTGCCATCAGTGATCCCGGGACACCGGACACTGAAGCTTTCTTT.

In this sample, this clonotype turned up a few times. This rearrangement joins TRBV10-3 to TRBJ2-3; 11 bases line up with TRBD2. The CDR3 runs to 15 residues. Per the germline V gene, CDR1 is ENHRY and CDR2 is SYGVKD. The ends lost 3 bases at V and 4 bases at J; junction bases unmatched: 3. The CDR3 is CAISDFSGGADTQYF. The CDR3 DNA reads as TGTGCCATCAGTGACTTTAGCGGGGGGGCAGATACGCAGTATTTT.

The chain carries TRBV3-1 and TRBJ2-3, with 8 nucleotides matching TRBD2. CDR3 length equals 15 residues. The ends lost 4 bases at V and 6 bases at J; junction bases unmatched: 9. The V gene's germline CDR1 is LGHDT and CDR2 YNNKEL (reference sequence). This CDR3 is CASSLGGDLWDTQYF. CDR3 sequence (DNA): TGTGCCAGCAGCCTCGGGGGGGACTTGTGGGATACGCAGTATTTT.